These T cell receptor beta chains were read from a single sample in a study of blood T cell repertoires in COVID-19. The protocol was immunoSEQ multiplex PCR, while the TCRdb copy is restricted to in-frame clones and leaves out a portion. The top ten hold 7.5% to 8.5% of the sample, which has 130,000 or so clones, around 83% seen once. Sample: peripheral blood. These receptor sequences come from an older woman with acute or convalescent COVID-19. The CDR3 runs from the conserved cysteine through the conserved F or W. A D gene is named only where the DNA matches it firmly.

j_call: TRBJ1-5; v_call: TRBV2; d_call: .; cdr3_aa: CASSGEEEGQPQHF; cdr3_nt: TGTGCCAGCAGTGGTGAAGAAGAGGGTCAGCCCCAGCATTTT
j_call: TRBJ1-3; v_call: TRBV9; d_call: .; cdr3_aa: CASSPRGAGNTIYF; cdr3_nt: TGTGCCAGCAGCCCCCGGGGGGCTGGAAACACCATATATTTT
j_call: TRBJ2-7; v_call: TRBV11-2; d_call: .; cdr3_aa: CASSKGQTYEQYF; cdr3_nt: TGTGCCAGCAGCAAAGGACAGACCTACGAGCAGTACTTC
j_call: TRBJ1-6; v_call: TRBV10-3; d_call: .; cdr3_aa: CAISESEDSPLHF; cdr3_nt: TGTGCCATCAGTGAGTCTGAGGATTCACCCCTCCACTTT
j_call: TRBJ2-3; v_call: TRBV5-4; d_call: TRBD2; cdr3_aa: CASSPEGSGGTTDTQYF; cdr3_nt: TGTGCCAGCAGCCCAGAGGGTAGCGGGGGGACTACAGATACGCAGTATTTT
j_call: TRBJ2-1; v_call: TRBV6-5; d_call: TRBD2; cdr3_aa: CASSRGGDNEQFF; cdr3_nt: TGTGCCAGCAGTCGCGGGGGGGACAATGAGCAGTTCTTC
j_call: TRBJ1-6; v_call: TRBV4-1; d_call: .; cdr3_aa: CASSQTVGGGRRNSPLHF; cdr3_nt: TGCGCCAGCAGCCAAACGGTCGGGGGGGGGCGAAGGAATTCACCCCTCCACTTT
j_call: TRBJ1-5; v_call: TRBV7-6; d_call: .; cdr3_aa: CASSLDTGSNQPQHF; cdr3_nt: TGTGCCAGCAGCTTGGATACAGGTAGCAATCAGCCCCAGCATTTT
j_call: TRBJ2-3; v_call: TRBV10-3; d_call: TRBD1; cdr3_aa: CAISAGQESTDTQYF; cdr3_nt: TGTGCCATCAGCGCGGGACAGGAAAGCACAGATACGCAGTATTTT
j_call: TRBJ2-5; v_call: TRBV9; d_call: .; cdr3_aa: CASSAGGPGTQYF; cdr3_nt: TGTGCCAGCAGCGCCGGGGGGCCTGGGACCCAGTACTTC
j_call: TRBJ1-2; v_call: TRBV2; d_call: .; cdr3_aa: CASSEALARASGYTF; cdr3_nt: TGTGCCAGCAGTGAAGCGCTGGCCAGGGCCAGTGGCTACACCTTC
j_call: TRBJ2-1; v_call: TRBV5-1; d_call: .; cdr3_aa: CASSLSGIIDEQFF; cdr3_nt: TGCGCCAGCAGCCTGTCGGGGATCATCGATGAGCAGTTCTTC
j_call: TRBJ2-2; v_call: TRBV5-1; d_call: .; cdr3_aa: CASSLKSTRAGAGELFF; cdr3_nt: TGCGCCAGCAGCTTGAAATCGACCCGGGCCGGGGCCGGGGAGCTGTTTTTT
j_call: TRBJ1-2; v_call: TRBV29-1; d_call: .; cdr3_aa: CSVEGGTNYGYTF; cdr3_nt: TGCAGCGTTGAGGGGGGAACCAACTATGGCTACACCTTC
j_call: TRBJ2-5; v_call: TRBV19; d_call: TRBD2; cdr3_aa: CASSIWSGGAPETQYF; cdr3_nt: TGTGCCAGTAGTATATGGAGCGGGGGGGCTCCAGAGACCCAGTACTTC
j_call: TRBJ2-3; v_call: TRBV6-1; d_call: TRBD2; cdr3_aa: CASSGWTSGAVTDTQYF; cdr3_nt: TGTGCCAGCAGTGGTTGGACTAGCGGGGCAGTCACAGATACGCAGTATTTT